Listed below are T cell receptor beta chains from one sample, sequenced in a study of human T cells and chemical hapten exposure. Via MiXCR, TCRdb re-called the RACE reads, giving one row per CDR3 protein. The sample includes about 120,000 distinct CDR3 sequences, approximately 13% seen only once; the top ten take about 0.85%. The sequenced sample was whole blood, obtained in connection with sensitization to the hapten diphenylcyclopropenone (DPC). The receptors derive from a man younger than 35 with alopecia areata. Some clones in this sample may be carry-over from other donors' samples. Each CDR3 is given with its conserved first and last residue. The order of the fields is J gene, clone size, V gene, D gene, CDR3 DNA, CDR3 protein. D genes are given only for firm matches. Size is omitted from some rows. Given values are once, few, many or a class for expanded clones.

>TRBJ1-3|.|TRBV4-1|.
TGCGCCAGCAGCTCACAGCCAGGGAACTCTGGAAACACCATATATTTT
CASSSQPGNSGNTIYF
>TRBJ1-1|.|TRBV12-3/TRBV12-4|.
TGTGCCAGCAGACGGGGCCCTATCACTGAAGCTTTCTTT
CASRRGPITEAFF
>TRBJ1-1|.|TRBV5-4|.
TGTGCCAGCAGCTTGATAGGGGTGGCGAACACTGAAGCTTTCTTT
CASSLIGVANTEAFF
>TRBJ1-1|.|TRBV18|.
TGTGCCAGCTCACCACGTAAGGACACTGAAGCTTTCTTT
CASSPRKDTEAFF
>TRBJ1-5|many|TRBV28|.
TGTGCCAGCAGTTTAAGGCCGGTCAATAGCAATCAGCCCCAGCATTTT
CASSLRPVNSNQPQHF
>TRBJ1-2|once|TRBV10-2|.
TGCGCCAGCATGAGCTATGGCTACACCTTC
CASMSYGYTF
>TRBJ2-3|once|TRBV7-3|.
TGTGCCAGCAGCCTACCAACCGTTAGCACAGATACGCAGTATTTT
CASSLPTVSTDTQYF
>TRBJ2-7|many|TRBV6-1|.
TGTGCCAGCAGTGAAGCGCTCCATTCTTCCTACGAGCAGTACTTC
CASSEALHSSYEQYF
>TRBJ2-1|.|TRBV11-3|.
TGTGCCAGCAGCCACTTCACAACTAGTAATGAGCAGTTCTTC
CASSHFTTSNEQFF
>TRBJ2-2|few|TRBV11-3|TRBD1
TGTGCCAGCAGCTTGGGGGACAGACAAGACACCGGGGAGCTGTTTTTT
CASSLGDRQDTGELFF
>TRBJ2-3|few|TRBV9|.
TGTGCCAGCAGCGTAGGAGGGAGCCGGCCAGATACGCAGTATTTT
CASSVGGSRPDTQYF
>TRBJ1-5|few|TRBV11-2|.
TGTGCCAGCAGCTTAGAGAGGGCTCAGCCCCAGCATTTT
CASSLERAQPQHF
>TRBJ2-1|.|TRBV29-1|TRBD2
TGCAGCGTTGGCGGGGGGGCCTACAATGAGCAGTTCTTC
CSVGGGAYNEQFF
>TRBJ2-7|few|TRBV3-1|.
TGTGCCAGCAGCCTCCCTCAGGGGAGGGGGCTGGGCGAGCAGTACTTC
CASSLPQGRGLGEQYF
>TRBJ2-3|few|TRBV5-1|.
TGCGCCAGCAGCTTGGGGTCGTCAGATACGCAGTATTTT
CASSLGSSDTQYF
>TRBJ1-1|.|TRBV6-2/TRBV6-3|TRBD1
TGTGCCAGCAGTTACTTCGACAGGGCAGTCGGAGCTTTCTTT
CASSYFDRAVGAFF
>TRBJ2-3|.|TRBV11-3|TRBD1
TGTGCCAGCAGCTTAAACCCCGAGGGGGCTACGCAGTATTTT
CASSLNPEGATQYF
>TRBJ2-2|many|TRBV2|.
TGTGCCACCGGGGAAGGTTCACATTGGACCGGGGAGCTGTTTTTT
CATGEGSHWTGELFF
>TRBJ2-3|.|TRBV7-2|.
TGTGCCAGCAGCACGGATGGTAGAGCCCCTGCGCAGTATTTT
CASSTDGRAPAQYF
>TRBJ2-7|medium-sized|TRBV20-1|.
TGCAGTGCTAGAGAGGATGGTAACGAGCAGTACTTC
CSAREDGNEQYF
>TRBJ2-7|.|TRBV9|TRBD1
TGTGCCAGCAGCGTAAAAGGGGACAGGGGCTACGAGCAGTACTTC
CASSVKGDRGYEQYF
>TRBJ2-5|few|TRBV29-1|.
TGCAGCGTGGCCAACCGGGGCAACAAGAGAGGAGAGACCCAGTACTTC
CSVANRGNKRGETQYF
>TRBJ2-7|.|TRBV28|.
TGTGCCAGCAGTTTTCCAGCCTACGAGCAGTACTTC
CASSFPAYEQYF
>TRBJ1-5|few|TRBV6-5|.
TGTGCCAGCAGTTACTCGGGGGGGCATCAGCCCCAGCATTTT
CASSYSGGHQPQHF
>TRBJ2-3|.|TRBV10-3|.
TGTGCCATCACGGAGGGGGTTACGCAGTATTTT
CAITEGVTQYF
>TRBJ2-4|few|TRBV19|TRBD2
TGTGCCAGTAGTATGCCCGGGGGGATGAACATTCAGTACTTC
CASSMPGGMNIQYF